The 6 T cell receptor delta chains presented below share a single source sample, sequenced in a study of Vδ1+ human thymocytes. Sequences come from RNA converted to cDNA by reverse transcription. The CDR3 regions were amplified by multiplex PCR from V-gene primers to a constant-region primer. TCRdb reprocessed the multiplex PCR reads through CATT. The table records roughly 76,000 delta-chain clones, roughly a third of them present only once. Study-wide results and limits: Thymic TRG and TRD repertoires appeared highly polyclonal, with Gaussian CDR3 length distributions.

These receptors lack a known antigen. The sample consisted of Vdelta1+ gamma-delta thymocytes from the thymus. Subset meaning: FACS-sorted CD3+ TCRalphabeta- TCRVdelta1+ TCRVdelta2- thymocytes. Receptors were obtained from a boy under two years old who had congenital heart surgery.

This clone has more than one count but fewer than ten. This chain joins TRDV1 and TRDJ1; 8 nucleotides match TRDD3. This CDR3 region has 22 residues. Per germline, CDR1 TSWWSYY and CDR2 QGS. Trimming took 4 bases from V and 1 from J; bases not matched to a gene: 26. The CDR3 is CALGGPLPRTLTGGFLTDKLIF. CDR3 sequence (DNA): TGTGCTCTTGGGGGCCCCCTTCCCCGAACCCTTACTGGGGGGTTTCTCACCGATAAACTCATCTTT.

In its sample, this clone was seen a few times. The chain combines TRDV1 with TRDJ1; TRDD3 aligns across 12 bases. The V and J ends lost 0 bases and 7 bases, in that order; junction bases with no gene match: 12. Germline CDR1 TSWWSYY, CDR2 QGS. This CDR3 comprises 18 residues. The CDR3 here is CALGELEVSGGYGAKLIF. In nucleotides, the CDR3 is TGTGCTCTTGGGGAACTAGAAGTCTCTGGGGGATACGGGGCTAAACTCATCTTT.

This clone was seen only a few times. The V and J genes are TRDV1 and TRDJ1, with no clear D. In germline, CDR1 is TSWWSYY, CDR2 QGS. The CDR3 extends over 18 amino acids. The V and J ends lost 2 bases and 1 base respectively, with 20 bases between them. The CDR3 here is CALGETFQRKKRTDKLIF. In DNA form, the CDR3 reads TGTGCTCTTGGGGAAACCTTTCAGAGGAAAAAGCGCACCGATAAACTCATCTTT.

The chain links TRDV1 to TRDJ1, with TRDD3 matching over 10 bases. This CDR3 is built from 23 residues. Germline V gene sequence: CDR1 TSWWSYY, CDR2 QGS. The V and J ends lost 0 bases and 0 bases, in that order; junction bases with no gene match: 22. DNA for the CDR3: TGTGCTCTTGGGGAACTAGTAAGGGCTTCCCCGTACTGGGGGATGAAGTACACCGATAAACTCATCTTT. Its protein product is CALGELVRASPYWGMKYTDKLIF.

This clone was picked up a small number of times. The rearrangement uses TRDV1 and TRDJ1; the D gene could be TRDD2 or TRDD3 (9 bases each). V dropped 6 bases and J dropped 0 bases, with 35 bases sitting between them. Per the germline V gene, CDR1 is TSWWSYY and CDR2 is QGS. The CDR3 is 22 residues long. CDR3: CALGPPFLPFVAGGSYTDKLIF. The CDR3 coding sequence is TGTGCTCTTGGACCGCCCTTCCTACCGTTTGTGGCTGGGGGATCATACACCGATAAACTCATCTTT.

This clone was detected a few times. The chain joins TRDV1 to TRDJ1; 12 nucleotides line up with TRDD3. This CDR3 is built from 19 residues. Germline CDR1 TSWWSYY, CDR2 QGS. V trimming: 10 bases; J trimming: 0 bases; junction bases outside the gene matches: 18. The DNA of the CDR3 is TGTGCTCCACTAAAATCCCCGTACTGGGGGATACCGTACACCGATAAACTCATCTTT. As protein: CAPLKSPYWGIPYTDKLIF.